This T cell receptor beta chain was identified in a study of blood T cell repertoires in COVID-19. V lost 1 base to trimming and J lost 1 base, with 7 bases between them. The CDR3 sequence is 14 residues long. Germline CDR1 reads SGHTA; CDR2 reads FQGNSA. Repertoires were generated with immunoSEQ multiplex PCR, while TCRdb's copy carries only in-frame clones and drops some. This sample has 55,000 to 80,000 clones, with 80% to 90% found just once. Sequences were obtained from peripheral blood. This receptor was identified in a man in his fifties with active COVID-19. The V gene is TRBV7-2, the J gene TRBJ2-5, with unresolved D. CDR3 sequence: CASSLDSLQETQYF. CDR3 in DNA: TGTGCCAGCAGCTTAGACAGCCTCCAAGAGACCCAGTACTTC.